Shown below are 9 T cell receptor beta chains from a single sample sequenced in a study of identifying expanded T cells in peripheral blood. Libraries were prepared by immunoSEQ multiplex PCR; TCRdb keeps only in-frame clonotypes and omits some of them. The sample holds fewer than 110,000 clones, around nine tenths seen once. Sequenced input: blood. The origin of the receptors is a person aged 18-69 years in good health.

The chain recombines TRBV5-6 with TRBJ2-2; no clear D. This CDR3 has 12 amino acids. Trimming stripped 2 bases from V and 6 bases from J, with 5 bases between. Germline assignment: CDR1 SGHDT and CDR2 YYEEEE. CDR3 sequence: CASSFGPGELFF. The CDR3 DNA sequence: TGTGCCAGCAGCTTCGGTCCCGGGGAGCTGTTTTTT.

The chain has TRBV6-1 and TRBJ1-3; D uncertain. Per germline, CDR1 MNHNS and CDR2 SASEGT. This CDR3 region has 16 residues. Trimming removed 3 bases from V and 4 bases from J, with 16 bases in between. The CDR3 region has the DNA TGTGCCAGCAGTGAGGTAATATGGAGGTCCGGAAACACCATATATTTT. This encodes CASSEVIWRSGNTIYF.

This clone was seen once. V gene TRBV28 combines with J gene TRBJ1-5, with 7 bases aligning to TRBD1. In germline, CDR1 is MDHEN, CDR2 SYDVKM. The CDR3 is made up of 15 amino acids. The junction had 5 bases not matched to a gene; V was cut back by 6 bases and J by 0 bases. The CDR3 sequence is CASRLYRGSNQPQHF. The DNA for the CDR3 is TGTGCCAGCAGACTATACAGGGGTAGCAATCAGCCCCAGCATTTT.

The chain employs TRBV6-1 and TRBJ2-4, with D possibly TRBD2 on 7 matching bases. CDR3 length equals 15 residues. V lost 10 bases and J 3 bases, leaving 19 bases between the germline ends. From germline, CDR1 is MNHNS and CDR2 SASEGT. CDR3 amino acids: CATPGGGPGKNIQYF. The CDR3 region has the DNA TGTGCCACCCCTGGGGGGGGGCCCGGCAAAAACATTCAGTACTTC.

This chain joins TRBV10-1 and TRBJ1-2; 8 bases map to TRBD1. The V gene end was trimmed by 3 bases and the J gene end by 4 bases; junction bases not matched to a gene: 10. CDR1 WNHNN and CDR2 SYGVQD come from the germline V gene (reference sequence). The CDR3 covers 16 residues. The CDR3 nucleotides read TGCGCCAGCAGTGAAACAGGGGGGGATTCGGGCTATGGCTACACCTTC. Protein: CASSETGGDSGYGYTF.

The chain couples TRBV5-5 to TRBJ1-2, with D hard to call. V was pared by 4 bases and J by 7 bases, with 17 bases between. The CDR3 is made up of 14 amino acids. Germline loops: CDR1 SGHKS, CDR2 YYEKEE (reference sequence). The CDR3 sequence: CASSRPGPEGGYTF. In nucleotides, the CDR3 is TGTGCCAGCAGCCGCCCCGGGCCCGAGGGTGGCTACACCTTC.

This chain connects TRBV5-6 to TRBJ2-3; D possibly matches TRBD1 or TRBD2 (5 bases each). This CDR3 region has 17 residues. Looked up from germline, CDR1 is SGHDT and CDR2 is YYEEEE. The V gene lost 3 bases and the J gene lost 6 bases, with 23 bases spanning the gap. CDR3 in DNA: TGTGCCAGCAGCTCTCTGGGGGAGTTGGGAGACTGGGATACGCAGTATTTT. Translating gives CASSSLGELGDWDTQYF.

This sequence joins TRBV5-6 and TRBJ2-2; 10 bases agree with TRBD2. This CDR3 comprises 17 residues. V shed 4 bases, J shed 2 bases, and the junction held 8 bases outside the gene matches. The germline CDR1 and CDR2 sequences are SGHDT and YYEEEE. The DNA for the CDR3 is TGTGCCAGCAGCAGAGCCGGGACTAGCGACAACACCGGGGAGCTGTTTTTT. This codes for CASSRAGTSDNTGELFF.

The CDR3 loop reads CASSWTGIGYGYTF. The CDR3 DNA sequence: TGTGCCAGCAGCTGGACAGGGATAGGCTATGGCTACACCTTC. The genes are TRBV6-5 and TRBJ1-2, with 8 bases fitting TRBD1. Germline V gene data show CDR1 as MNHEY and CDR2 as SVGAGI. V gave up 6 bases and J gave up 4 bases; unmatched junction bases: 7. The CDR3 length is 14 residues.